This TCR beta chain was obtained from a study of cytomegalovirus exposure and HLA in healthy donors. PCR was performed using 60 Vbeta and 13 Jbeta primers. Assay used: immunoSEQ multiplex PCR; TCRdb lists only in-frame clones, some missing. The sample holds roughly 200,000 clones; about 80% are singletons and the top ten take 4.4%. CDR1 MNHEY and CDR2 SVGAGI come from the germline V gene. The CDR3 loop spans 13 amino acids. The germline V and J ends were trimmed by 5 bases and 9 bases, with 14 bases remaining between them. This chain connects TRBV6-5 to TRBJ2-1; TRBD1 might be the D (5 bases). Sequencing was performed on PBMCs. The sequence was obtained from a woman in her 30s in good health and CMV-seropositive. CDR3 coding DNA: TGTGCCAGCAGTACGCAGGGATCTTTTGAGCAGTTCTTC. It codes for CASSTQGSFEQFF.